This entry concerns a single T cell receptor (beta chain). The sample belongs to a study of T cell clonotyping in hematopoietic cell transplantation. This table comes from immunoSEQ multiplex PCR, and its TCRdb copy is limited to in-frame clones, with some not included. The sample has more than 12,000 clones; 70% to 90% are singletons. V lost 11 bases and J lost 6, with 16 bases in between. This CDR3 comprises 12 residues. Germline V gene data show CDR1 as LNHDA and CDR2 as SQIVND (reference sequence). This chain uses TRBV19 with TRBJ1-2, with a possible D match to TRBD1 (6 bases). The sample here was PBMCs, taken 100 days after allogeneic stem cell transplant. The TCR sequence derives from a male patient between 45 and 60 years old who had an allogeneic stem cell transplant from an unrelated donor, so T cells may come from the graft donor. Some clones in this sample may be carry-over from other donors' samples. In nucleotides, the CDR3 is TGTGCCGGCTACAGGGTCTTGGATGGCTACACCTTC. Protein product: CAGYRVLDGYTF.